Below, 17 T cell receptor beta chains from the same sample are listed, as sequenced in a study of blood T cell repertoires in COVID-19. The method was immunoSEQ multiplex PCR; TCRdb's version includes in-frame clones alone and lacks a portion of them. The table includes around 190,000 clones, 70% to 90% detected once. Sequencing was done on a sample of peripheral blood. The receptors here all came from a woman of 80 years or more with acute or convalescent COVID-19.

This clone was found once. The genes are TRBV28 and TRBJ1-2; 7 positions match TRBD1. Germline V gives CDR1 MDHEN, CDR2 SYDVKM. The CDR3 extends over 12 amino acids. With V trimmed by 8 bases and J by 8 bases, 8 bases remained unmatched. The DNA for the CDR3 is TGTGCCAGCCGGGACAGCTATCGGGGCTACACCTTC. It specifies CASRDSYRGYTF.

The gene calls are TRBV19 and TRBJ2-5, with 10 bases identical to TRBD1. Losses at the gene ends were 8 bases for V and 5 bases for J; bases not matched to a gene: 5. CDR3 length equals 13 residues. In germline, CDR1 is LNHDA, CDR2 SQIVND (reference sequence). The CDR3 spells CASGDRGAETQYF. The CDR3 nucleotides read TGTGCCAGTGGGGACAGGGGAGCTGAGACCCAGTACTTC. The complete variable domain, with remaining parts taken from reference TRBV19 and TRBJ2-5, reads DGGITQSPKYLFRKEGQNVTLSCEQNLNHDAMYWYRQDPGQGLRLIYYSQIVNDFQKGDIAEGYSVSREKKESFPLTVTSAQKNPTAFYLCASGDRGAETQYFGPGTRLLVL.

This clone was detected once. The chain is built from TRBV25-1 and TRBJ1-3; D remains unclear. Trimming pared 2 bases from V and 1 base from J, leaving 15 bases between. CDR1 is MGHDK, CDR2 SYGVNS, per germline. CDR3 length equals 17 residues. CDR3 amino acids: CASSEVFGRASGNTIYF. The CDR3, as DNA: TGTGCCAGCAGTGAAGTATTCGGGCGGGCGTCTGGAAACACCATATATTTT.

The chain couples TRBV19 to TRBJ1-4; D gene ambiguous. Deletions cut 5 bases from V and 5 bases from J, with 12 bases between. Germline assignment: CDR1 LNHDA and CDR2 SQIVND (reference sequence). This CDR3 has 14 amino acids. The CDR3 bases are TGTGCCAGTAGTTGGGCCACAAGGAATGAAAAACTGTTTTTT. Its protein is CASSWATRNEKLFF.

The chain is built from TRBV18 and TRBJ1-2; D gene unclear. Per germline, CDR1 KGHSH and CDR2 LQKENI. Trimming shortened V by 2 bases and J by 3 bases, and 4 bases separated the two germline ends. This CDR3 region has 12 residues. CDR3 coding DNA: TGTGCCAGCTCACCAGAGCACTATGGCTACACCTTC. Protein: CASSPEHYGYTF.

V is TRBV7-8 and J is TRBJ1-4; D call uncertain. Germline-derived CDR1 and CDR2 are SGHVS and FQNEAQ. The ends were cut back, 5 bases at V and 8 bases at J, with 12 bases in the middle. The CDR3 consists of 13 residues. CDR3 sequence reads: CASSGTRGEKLFF. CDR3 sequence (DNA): TGTGCCAGCAGCGGTACTCGAGGGGAAAAACTGTTTTTT.

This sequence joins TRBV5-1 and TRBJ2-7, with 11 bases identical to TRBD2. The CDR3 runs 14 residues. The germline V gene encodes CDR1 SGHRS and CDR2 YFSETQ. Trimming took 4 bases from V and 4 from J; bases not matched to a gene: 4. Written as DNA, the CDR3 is TGCGCCAGCAGCCAACTAGCGGGAGAATACGAGCAGTACTTC. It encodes CASSQLAGEYEQYF.

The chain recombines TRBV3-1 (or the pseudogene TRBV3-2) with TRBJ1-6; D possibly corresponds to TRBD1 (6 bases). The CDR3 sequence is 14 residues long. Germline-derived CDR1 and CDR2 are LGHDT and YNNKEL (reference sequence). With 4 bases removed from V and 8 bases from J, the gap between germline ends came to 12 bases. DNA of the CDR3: TGTGCCAGCAGCCCGGGACACTCCGATTCACCCCTCCACTTT. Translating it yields CASSPGHSDSPLHF.

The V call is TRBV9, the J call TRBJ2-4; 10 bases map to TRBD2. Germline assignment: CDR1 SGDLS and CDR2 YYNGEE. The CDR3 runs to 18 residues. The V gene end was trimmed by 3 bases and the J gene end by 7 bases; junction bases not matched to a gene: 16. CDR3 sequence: CASSGSSGRSVEGNIQYF. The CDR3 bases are TGTGCCAGCAGCGGTTCTAGCGGGAGAAGCGTAGAGGGGAACATTCAGTACTTC.

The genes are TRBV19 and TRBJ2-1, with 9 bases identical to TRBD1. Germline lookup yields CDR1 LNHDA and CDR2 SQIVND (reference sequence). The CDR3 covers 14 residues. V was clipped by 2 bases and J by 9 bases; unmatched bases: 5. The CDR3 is CASSIRQGEIEQFF. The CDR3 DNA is TGTGCCAGTAGTATAAGACAGGGGGAGATTGAGCAGTTCTTC.

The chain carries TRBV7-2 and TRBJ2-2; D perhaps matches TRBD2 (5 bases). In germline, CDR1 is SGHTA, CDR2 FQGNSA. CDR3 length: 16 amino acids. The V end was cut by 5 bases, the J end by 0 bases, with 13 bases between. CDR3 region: CASSPAGDANTGELFF. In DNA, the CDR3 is TGTGCCAGCAGCCCGGCGGGCGACGCGAACACCGGGGAGCTGTTTTTT.

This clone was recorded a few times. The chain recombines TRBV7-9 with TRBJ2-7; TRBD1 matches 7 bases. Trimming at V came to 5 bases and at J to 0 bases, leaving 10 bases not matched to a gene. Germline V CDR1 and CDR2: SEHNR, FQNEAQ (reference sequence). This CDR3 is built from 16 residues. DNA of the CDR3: TGTGCCAGCAGCCCCCTGGGGACAGCATTCTCCTACGAGCAGTACTTC. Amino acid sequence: CASSPLGTAFSYEQYF.

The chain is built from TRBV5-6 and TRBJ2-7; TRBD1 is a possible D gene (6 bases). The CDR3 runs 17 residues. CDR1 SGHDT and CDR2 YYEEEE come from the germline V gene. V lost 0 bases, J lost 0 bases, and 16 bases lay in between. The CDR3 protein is CASSLAEWRTASYEQYF. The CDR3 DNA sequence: TGTGCCAGCAGCTTGGCCGAGTGGAGGACAGCCTCCTACGAGCAGTACTTC. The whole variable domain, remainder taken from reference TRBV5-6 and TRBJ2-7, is DAGVTQSPTHLIKTRGQQVTLRCSPKSGHDTVSWYQQALGQGPQFIFQYYEEEERQRGNFPDRFSGHQFPNYSSELNVNALLLGDSALYLCASSLAEWRTASYEQYFGPGTRLTVT.

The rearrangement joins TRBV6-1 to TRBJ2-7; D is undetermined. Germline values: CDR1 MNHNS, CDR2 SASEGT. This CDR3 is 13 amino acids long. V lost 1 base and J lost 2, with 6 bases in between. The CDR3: CASSEVRTYEQYF. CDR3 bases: TGTGCCAGCAGTGAAGTCAGAACCTACGAGCAGTACTTC.

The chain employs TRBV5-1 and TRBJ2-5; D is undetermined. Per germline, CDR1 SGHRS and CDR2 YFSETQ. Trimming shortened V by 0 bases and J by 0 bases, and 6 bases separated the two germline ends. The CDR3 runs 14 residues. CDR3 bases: TGCGCCAGCAGCTTGGCGTCAGACCAAGAGACCCAGTACTTC. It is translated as CASSLASDQETQYF.

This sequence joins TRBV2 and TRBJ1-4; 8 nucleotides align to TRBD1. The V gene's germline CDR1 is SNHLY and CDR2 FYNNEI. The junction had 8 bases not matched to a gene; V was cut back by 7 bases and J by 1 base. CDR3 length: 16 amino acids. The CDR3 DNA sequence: TGTGCCAGCAATAGGAACAGGGGGGGAACTAATGAAAAACTGTTTTTT. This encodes CASNRNRGGTNEKLFF.

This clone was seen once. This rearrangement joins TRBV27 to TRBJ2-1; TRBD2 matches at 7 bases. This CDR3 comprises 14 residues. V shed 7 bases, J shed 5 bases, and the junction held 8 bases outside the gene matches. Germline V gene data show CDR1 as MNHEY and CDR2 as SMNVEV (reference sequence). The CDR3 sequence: CASTLLASNNEQFF. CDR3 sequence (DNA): TGTGCCAGCACCCTACTAGCGTCAAACAATGAGCAGTTCTTC.